The next 14 T cell receptor beta chains were all read from a single sample in a study of OX40 agonist ivuxolimab in advanced cancers. Profiling relied on immunoSEQ multiplex PCR, and the TCRdb table lists in-frame clones only, not all of them. The data contain 60,000 or so clones, approximately 85% of them singletons. The specimen was CD4+ or CD8+ T cells sorted from blood, collected in a trial of the OX40 agonist ivuxolimab. Receptors originate from an adult with an advanced solid tumor such as melanoma, head and neck, liver or kidney cancer.

The chain has TRBV5-6 and TRBJ1-2; no clear D gene. Trimming pared 0 bases from V and 8 bases from J, leaving 14 bases between. Germline CDR1 and CDR2: SGHDT and YYEEEE. The CDR3 contains 14 residues. The CDR3 region has the DNA TGTGCCAGCAGCTTGGTTAGGGCTGGTTCCGGCTACACCTTC. Encoded protein: CASSLVRAGSGYTF.

This chain joins TRBV4-1 and TRBJ2-1; 16 bases align to TRBD2. The V gene's germline CDR1 is MGHRA and CDR2 YSYEKL. Trimming cost V 1 base and J 0 bases; bases outside gene matches: 6. The CDR3 spans 20 residues. The CDR3 loop reads CASSQVPGLAGGHSYNEQFF. The CDR3, as DNA: TGCGCCAGCAGCCAAGTCCCGGGACTAGCGGGGGGGCACTCCTACAATGAGCAGTTCTTC.

This sequence joins TRBV19 and TRBJ1-1; 10 bases fit TRBD1. The CDR3 contains 14 residues. V trimming: 5 bases; J trimming: 6 bases; junction bases outside the gene matches: 6. Germline V CDR1 and CDR2: LNHDA, SQIVND (reference sequence). This CDR3 reads CASSGRDRGPEAFF. In DNA form, the CDR3 reads TGTGCCAGTAGTGGCCGGGACAGGGGACCTGAAGCTTTCTTT.

The rearrangement uses TRBV5-1 and TRBJ2-6, with D possibly TRBD1 on 5 matching bases. Germline CDR1 reads SGHRS; CDR2 reads YFSETQ. Trimming took 4 bases from V and 2 from J, leaving 10 bases between them. The length of the CDR3 is 15 residues. The CDR3 DNA reads TGCGCCAGCAGCGGCCAAGGGGCTGGGGCCAACGTCCTGACTTTC. It encodes CASSGQGAGANVLTF.

V and J are TRBV6-1 and TRBJ2-7; D is unresolved. CDR3 length equals 14 residues. Per the germline V gene, CDR1 is MNHNS and CDR2 is SASEGT. Trimming stripped 1 base from V and 7 bases from J, with 14 bases between. This CDR3 is CASSEVSVAGEQYF. DNA for the CDR3: TGTGCCAGCAGTGAAGTCAGTGTAGCTGGGGAGCAGTACTTC.

The gene calls are TRBV27 and TRBJ1-5; D might be TRBD1 (5 bases). This CDR3 is built from 13 residues. V was cut by 6 bases and J by 9 bases, with 15 bases left in between. The germline V gene encodes CDR1 MNHEY and CDR2 SMNVEV (reference sequence). The CDR3 spells CASRETARSPQHF. The CDR3 region has the DNA TGTGCCAGCAGAGAGACAGCCAGGTCGCCCCAGCATTTT.

The chain has TRBV6-6 and TRBJ1-1, with D tentatively TRBD1 (6 bases). Looked up from germline, CDR1 is MNHNY and CDR2 is SVGAGI (reference sequence). V dropped 4 bases and J dropped 11 bases, with 11 bases sitting between them. CDR3 length: 11 amino acids. DNA of the CDR3: TGTGCCAGCAGTTCAGGGGTGGGGGCTTTCTTT. Translated, it gives CASSSGVGAFF.

The genes are TRBV27 and TRBJ2-3, with 9 bases identical to TRBD2. Losses at the gene ends were 5 bases for V and 8 bases for J; bases not matched to a gene: 5. This CDR3 spans 13 amino acids. Per the germline V gene, CDR1 is MNHEY and CDR2 is SMNVEV (reference sequence). The CDR3 nucleotides are TGTGCCAGCAGTGCCCCGGGACTAGCTACGCAGTATTTT. Its translation is CASSAPGLATQYF.

This sequence joins TRBV18 and TRBJ1-1, with no clear D. Between the trimmed V and J ends, which lost 2 bases and 2 bases, there was a span of 6 bases. This CDR3 contains 13 residues. Germline CDR1 is KGHSH and CDR2 is LQKENI. CDR3 sequence: CASSPELNTEAFF. CDR3 DNA sequence: TGTGCCAGCTCACCAGAGCTCAACACTGAAGCTTTCTTT.

V is TRBV5-1 and J is TRBJ1-1; 8 nucleotides agree with TRBD1. Germline assignment: CDR1 SGHRS and CDR2 YFSETQ. Trimming took 5 bases from V and 1 from J; bases not matched to a gene: 4. The CDR3 is 14 residues long. The CDR3 loop reads CASSDGTGNTEAFF. CDR3 sequence (DNA): TGCGCCAGCAGTGACGGGACAGGGAACACTGAAGCTTTCTTT.

The J gene is TRBJ1-6, the V gene TRBV6-1; no reliable D call. V was clipped by 4 bases and J by 5 bases, with 9 bases between them. The CDR3 extends over 14 amino acids. In germline, CDR1 is MNHNS, CDR2 SASEGT. The CDR3 loop is CASSVEGDNSPLHF. As DNA, the CDR3 is TGTGCCAGCAGTGTTGAGGGCGATAATTCACCCCTCCACTTT.

This chain uses TRBV2 with TRBJ2-1; D unresolved. Trimming took off 4 bases at V and 6 bases at J, with 4 bases between the two ends. The CDR3 sequence is 11 residues long. The V gene's germline CDR1 is SNHLY and CDR2 FYNNEI. This chain's CDR3 is CASSVFNEQFF. The CDR3 nucleotides are TGTGCCAGCAGTGTTTTCAATGAGCAGTTCTTC.

V gene TRBV4-2 combines with J gene TRBJ1-3; D is undetermined. V lost 8 bases and J lost 0, with 11 bases in between. CDR3 size: 14 residues. Per germline, CDR1 LGHNA and CDR2 YNFKEQ. CDR3 residues: CASGPLFSGNTIYF. Written as DNA, the CDR3 is TGTGCCAGCGGACCACTCTTCTCTGGAAACACCATATATTTT.

This chain joins TRBV28 and TRBJ1-6; TRBD1 matches at 9 bases. With 6 bases clipped from V and 15 bases from J, the junction kept 12 bases outside the gene matches. Germline CDR1 reads MDHEN; CDR2 reads SYDVKM. The CDR3 is 14 amino acids. The CDR3 is CASRVPGQGPGLHF. In nucleotides, the CDR3 is TGTGCCAGCAGGGTTCCGGGACAGGGTCCGGGCCTCCACTTT.